This entry describes one TCR beta chain. Template switching appended UMIs that held a 6-nucleotide sample barcode. TCRdb reprocessed the 5' RACE reads and keeps a single row for each CDR3 protein, giving no DNA. Seen in this sample are about 110,000 distinct CDR3 sequences; the ten most common clones hold around 11%. The record originates from a study of monozygotic twins with inflammatory bowel disease. CDR3 size: 14 residues. Germline CDR1 KGHSH, CDR2 LQKENI. The sample taken for sequencing was blood. This sequence was found in a human donor with ulcerative colitis or Crohn's disease, or a healthy co-twin of an affected twin (not recorded which). The chain combines TRBV18 with TRBJ2-5; TCRdb proposes TRBD2, but this gene call is untestable without DNA. CDR3 sequence reads: CASSPFREGETQYF.